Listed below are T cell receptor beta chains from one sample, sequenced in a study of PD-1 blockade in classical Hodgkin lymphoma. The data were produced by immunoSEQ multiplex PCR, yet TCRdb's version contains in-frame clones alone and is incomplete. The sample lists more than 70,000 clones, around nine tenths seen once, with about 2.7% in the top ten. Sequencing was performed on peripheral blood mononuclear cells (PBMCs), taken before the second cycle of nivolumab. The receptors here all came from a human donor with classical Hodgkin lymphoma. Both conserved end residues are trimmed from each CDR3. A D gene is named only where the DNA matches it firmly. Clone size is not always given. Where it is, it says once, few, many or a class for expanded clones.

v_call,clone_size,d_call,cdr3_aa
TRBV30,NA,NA,AWNREPVSEQY
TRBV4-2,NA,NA,ASSQGPDPDSPLH
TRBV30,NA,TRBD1,AWSITGAGNTEAF
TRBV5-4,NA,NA,ASSWGTDTQY
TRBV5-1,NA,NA,ASSLVSGARLNEKLF
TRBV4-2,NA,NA,ASSQGRLDTDTQY
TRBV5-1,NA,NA,ASSLAAQTYNEQF
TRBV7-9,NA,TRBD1,ASSYDDRGNQPQH
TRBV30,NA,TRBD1,AWSPTDRTGYEQY
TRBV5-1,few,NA,ASSLGGSIGAF
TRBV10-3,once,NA,AISRSGGTGELF
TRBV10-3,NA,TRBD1,AISEQTGAGYT
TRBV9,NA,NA,ASSSVSAF
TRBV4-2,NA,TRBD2,ASSQDGARDYPYTDTQY
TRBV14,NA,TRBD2,ASSQELAGAPDTQY
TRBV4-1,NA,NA,ASSQDHGRVTEAF
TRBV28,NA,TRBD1,ASSFLVGRGTYGYT
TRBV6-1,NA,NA,ASSEPGPYEQF
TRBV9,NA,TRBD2,ASSGVTGGAYNEQF
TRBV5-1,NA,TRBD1,ASSWNDRGETQY
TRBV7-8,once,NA,ASSPPGRTNEKLF
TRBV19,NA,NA,ASSGRLGTGNTGANVLT
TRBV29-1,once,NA,SVEDPGQQF
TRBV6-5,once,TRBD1,ASSWQGGRGNTIY